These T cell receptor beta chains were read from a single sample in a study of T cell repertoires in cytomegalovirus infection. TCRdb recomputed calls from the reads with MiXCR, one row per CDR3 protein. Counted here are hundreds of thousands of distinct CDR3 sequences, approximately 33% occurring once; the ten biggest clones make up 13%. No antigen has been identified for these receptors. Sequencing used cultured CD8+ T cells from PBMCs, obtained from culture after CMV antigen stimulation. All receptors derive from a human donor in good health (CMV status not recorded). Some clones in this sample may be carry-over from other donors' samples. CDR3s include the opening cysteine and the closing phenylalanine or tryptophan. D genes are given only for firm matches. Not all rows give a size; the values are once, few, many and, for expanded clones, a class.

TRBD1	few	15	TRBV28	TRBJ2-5	TGTGCCAGCAGTTTGTCCCAGGGGGAACAAGAGACCCAGTACTTC	CASSLSQGEQETQYF
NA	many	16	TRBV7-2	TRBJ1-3	TGTGCCAGCAGCTTAGAGTCAGCTAGTAGCCGAAACACCATATATTTT	CASSLESASSRNTIYF
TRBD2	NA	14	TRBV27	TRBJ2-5	TGTGCCAGCAGTTCAGCGGGGGCGGGGGAGACCCAGTACTTC	CASSSAGAGETQYF
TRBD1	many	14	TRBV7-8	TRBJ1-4	TGTGCCAGCAGCTTACAGGGGGGTAATGAAAAACTGTTTTTT	CASSLQGGNEKLFF
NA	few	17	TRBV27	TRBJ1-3	TGTGCCAGCAGTTTAACGTGGGGAGATGCAGCAGGGAACACCATATATTTT	CASSLTWGDAAGNTIYF
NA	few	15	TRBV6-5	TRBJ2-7	TGTGCCAGCAGTTACGCAGACGGCTTAAACTACGAGCAGTACTTC	CASSYADGLNYEQYF
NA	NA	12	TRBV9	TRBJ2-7	TGTGCCAGCTCCAGGGGATCAGGCGAGCAGTACTTC	CASSRGSGEQYF
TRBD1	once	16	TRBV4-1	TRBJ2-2	TGCGCCAGCAGCCCAGAAAGGGGGCGCACCACCGGGGAGCTGTTTTTT	CASSPERGRTTGELFF
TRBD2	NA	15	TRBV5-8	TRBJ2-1	TGTGCCAGCAGCCCCGGGGGGGGTTGGAGCGATGAGCAGTTCTTC	CASSPGGGWSDEQFF
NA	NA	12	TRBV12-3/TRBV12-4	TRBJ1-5	TGTGCCAGCAGCCCGGGCCTTCAGCCCCAGCATTTT	CASSPGLQPQHF
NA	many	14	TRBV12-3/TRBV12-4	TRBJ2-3	TGTGCCAGCAGCCTGACGGGCAGCACAGATACGCAGTATTTT	CASSLTGSTDTQYF
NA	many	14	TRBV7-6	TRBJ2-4	TGTGCCAGCAGCTCGCCGGGACAAAAAAACATTCAGTACTTC	CASSSPGQKNIQYF
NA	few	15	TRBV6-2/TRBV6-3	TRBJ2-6	TGTGCCAGCAGTTACGAAGCTATAGGGGCCAACGTCCTGACTTTC	CASSYEAIGANVLTF
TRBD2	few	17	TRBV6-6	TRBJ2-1	TGTGCCAGCAGTTACCCAATCAGCGGGGGATCCTACAATGAGCAGTTCTTC	CASSYPISGGSYNEQFF
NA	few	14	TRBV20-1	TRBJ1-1	TGCAGTGCTAGCCGCCCAGGGGCGAACACTGAAGCTTTCTTT	CSASRPGANTEAFF
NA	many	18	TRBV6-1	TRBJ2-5	TGTGCCAGCAGTTTAATCCCCCGAGCGGGTATGGCCGGGGAGACCCAGTACTTC	CASSLIPRAGMAGETQYF
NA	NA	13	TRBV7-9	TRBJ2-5	TGTGCCAGCAGTCATTTGGGTCAAGAGACCCAGTACTTC	CASSHLGQETQYF
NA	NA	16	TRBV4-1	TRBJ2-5	TGCGCCAGCAGCCCAACTACCTCGCATCCCCAAGAGACCCAGTACTTC	CASSPTTSHPQETQYF
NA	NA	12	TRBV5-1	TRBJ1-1	TGCGCCAGCAGCGGGAACGATGGAGGAGCTTTCTTT	CASSGNDGGAFF
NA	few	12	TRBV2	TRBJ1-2	TGTGCCAGCAGTGGTGGGAGGGATGGCTACACCTTC	CASSGGRDGYTF
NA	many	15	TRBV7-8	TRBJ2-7	TGTGCCAGCAGCTTAGAGTACGGGACTTCCTACGAGCAGTACTTC	CASSLEYGTSYEQYF
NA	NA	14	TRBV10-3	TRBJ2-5	TGTGCCATCAGTGACGGGGGTTTGGGGGAGACCCAGTACTTC	CAISDGGLGETQYF
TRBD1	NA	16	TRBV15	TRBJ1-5	TGTGCCACCAGCAGGGAAGGGTGGGACAGAAATCAGCCCCAGCATTTT	CATSREGWDRNQPQHF
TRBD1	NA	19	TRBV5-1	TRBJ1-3	TGCGCCAGCAGCCCGACTTCGGCAAACAGGGGGCTCTCTGGAAACACCATATATTTT	CASSPTSANRGLSGNTIYF
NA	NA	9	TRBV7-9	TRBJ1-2	TGTGCCAGCAGCCAGGTCGAAACCTTC	CASSQVETF
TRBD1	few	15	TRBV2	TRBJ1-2	TGTGCCAGCAGTGAAGCGACCAGGGGGAACTATGGCTACACCTTC	CASSEATRGNYGYTF
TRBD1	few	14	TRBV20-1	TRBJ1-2	TGCAGTGCTAGAGGGACAGGCTTTAACTATGGCTACACCTTC	CSARGTGFNYGYTF
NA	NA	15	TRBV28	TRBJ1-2	TGTGCCAGCAGTTTAATTCTGGGCAGGGAAAGTGGCTACACCTTC	CASSLILGRESGYTF
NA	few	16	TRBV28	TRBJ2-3	TGTGCCAGCACCGTTGGGGGGACAGATTCCACAGATACGCAGTATTTT	CASTVGGTDSTDTQYF
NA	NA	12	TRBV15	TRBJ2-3	TGTGCCACCAGCCAGGAGACAGATACGCAGTATTTT	CATSQETDTQYF
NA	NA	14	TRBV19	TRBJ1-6	TGTGCCAGTAGTCCGCTCAGTTTGGATTCACCCCTCCACTTT	CASSPLSLDSPLHF
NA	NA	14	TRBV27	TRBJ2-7	TGTGCCAGCAGGTATACAGGGACTCCCTACGAGCAGTACTTC	CASRYTGTPYEQYF
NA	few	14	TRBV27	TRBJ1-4	TGTGCCAGCAGTTCAACGGACAGCTTCGAAAAACTGTTTTTT	CASSSTDSFEKLFF
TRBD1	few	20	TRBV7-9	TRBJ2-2	TGTGCCAGCAGCTTAGTAGTGGGACAGGGGATACTGTGGAACACCGGGGAGCTGTTTTTT	CASSLVVGQGILWNTGELFF
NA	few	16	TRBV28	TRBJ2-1	TGTGCCAGCAGTTTATGGGGCCAGGGAGTAATTGATGAGCAGTTCTTC	CASSLWGQGVIDEQFF
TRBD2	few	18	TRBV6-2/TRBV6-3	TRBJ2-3	TGTGCCAGCACCTTAAGACTACTGGGGGGGGTCCGGACAGATACGCAGTATTTT	CASTLRLLGGVRTDTQYF
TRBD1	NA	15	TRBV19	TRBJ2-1	TGTGCCAGTAGCAATTGGACAGGATACAGTGATGAGCAGTTCTTC	CASSNWTGYSDEQFF
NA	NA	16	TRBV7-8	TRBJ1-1	TGTGCCAGCAATAATTTGGGGGGGGTGGGGGACACTGAAGCTTTCTTT	CASNNLGGVGDTEAFF
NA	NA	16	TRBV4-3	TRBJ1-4	TGCGCCAGCAGCCAAGATCGGGCAGTCTCCAATGAAAAACTGTTTTTT	CASSQDRAVSNEKLFF
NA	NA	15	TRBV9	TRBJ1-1	TGTGCCAGCAGCGCCCCGGGCCCGGGACGGACTGAAGCTTTCTTT	CASSAPGPGRTEAFF
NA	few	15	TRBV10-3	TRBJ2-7	TGTGCCCTCAGCAAGACCGGGACAAGTTTCTACGAGCAGTACTTC	CALSKTGTSFYEQYF
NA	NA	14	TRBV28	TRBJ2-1	TGTGCCAGCAGTTTCGCGGGCAACTACAATGAGCAGTTCTTC	CASSFAGNYNEQFF
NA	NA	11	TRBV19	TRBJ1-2	TGTGCCAGTAGCTTCGGACGGCTGAACACCTTC	CASSFGRLNTF
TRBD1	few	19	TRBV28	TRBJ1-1	TGTGCCAGCATTCAATCGTTCAACCGGGACAGGGGTTACTACACTGAAGCTTTCTTT	CASIQSFNRDRGYYTEAFF
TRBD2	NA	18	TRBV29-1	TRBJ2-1	TGCAGCGGGGCCCCAAGGACTAGCGGGTTATTCTCCTACAATGAGCAGTTCTTC	CSGAPRTSGLFSYNEQFF
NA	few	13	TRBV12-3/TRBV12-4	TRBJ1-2	TGTGCCAGCAGTTTTTCAAATTTCGGAGGCTACACCTTC	CASSFSNFGGYTF
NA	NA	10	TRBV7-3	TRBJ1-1	TGTGCCGGGAGGGTGACTGAAGCTTTCTTT	CAGRVTEAFF
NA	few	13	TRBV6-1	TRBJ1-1	TGTGCCAGCAGTTCCCTCAGTTACACTGAAGCTTTCTTT	CASSSLSYTEAFF
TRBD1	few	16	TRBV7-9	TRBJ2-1	TGTGCCAGCAGCTTGACGGGACAGAGCCTCTCCTGGGAGCAGTTCTTC	CASSLTGQSLSWEQFF
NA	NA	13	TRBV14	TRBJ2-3	TGTGCCAGCAGCCAAGATTTCACAGATACGCAGTATTTT	CASSQDFTDTQYF
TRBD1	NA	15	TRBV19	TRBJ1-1	TGTGCCAGTAGTGAAATCAGGGGGGCAAGGACTGAAGCTTTCTTT	CASSEIRGARTEAFF